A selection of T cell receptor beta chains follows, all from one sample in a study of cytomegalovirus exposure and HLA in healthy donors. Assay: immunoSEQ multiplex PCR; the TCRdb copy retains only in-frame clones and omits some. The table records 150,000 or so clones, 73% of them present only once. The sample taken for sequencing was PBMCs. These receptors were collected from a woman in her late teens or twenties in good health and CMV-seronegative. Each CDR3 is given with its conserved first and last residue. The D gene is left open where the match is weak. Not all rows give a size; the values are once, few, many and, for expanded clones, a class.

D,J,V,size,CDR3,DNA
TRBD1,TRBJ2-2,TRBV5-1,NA,CASSPRDRPLSGELFF,TGCGCCAGCAGCCCACGGGACAGGCCCTTGAGCGGGGAGCTGTTTTTT
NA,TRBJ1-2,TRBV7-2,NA,CASSLERQTYYGYTF,TGTGCCAGCAGCTTAGAACGACAGACCTACTATGGCTACACCTTC
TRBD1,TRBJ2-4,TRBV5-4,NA,CASSLNRGVGNIQYF,TGTGCCAGCAGCCTGAACAGGGGAGTTGGGAACATTCAGTACTTC
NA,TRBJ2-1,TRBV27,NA,CASRQLADEQFF,TGTGCCAGCAGACAACTAGCTGATGAGCAGTTCTTC
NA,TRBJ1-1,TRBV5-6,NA,CASTLVGGRNTEAFF,TGTGCCAGCACCTTGGTAGGGGGTAGGAACACTGAAGCTTTCTTT
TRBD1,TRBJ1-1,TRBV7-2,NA,CASSLDRGFPEAFF,TGTGCCAGCAGCTTAGACAGGGGGTTTCCTGAAGCTTTCTTT
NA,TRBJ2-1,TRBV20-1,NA,CSGQGYNEQFF,TGCAGTGGGCAGGGATACAATGAGCAGTTCTTC
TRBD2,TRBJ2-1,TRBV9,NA,CASSQTSGSVYNEQFF,TGTGCCAGCAGCCAAACTAGCGGATCTGTTTACAATGAGCAGTTCTTC
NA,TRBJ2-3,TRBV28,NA,CASSFSARVTDTQYF,TGTGCCAGCAGTTTTTCTGCCAGGGTTACAGATACGCAGTATTTT
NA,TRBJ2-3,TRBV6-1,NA,CASSETLTSLATDTQYF,TGTGCCAGCAGTGAAACGCTCACTAGTCTGGCCACAGATACGCAGTATTTT
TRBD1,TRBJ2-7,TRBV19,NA,CASTPYGTGDYEQYF,TGTGCCAGTACCCCTTACGGGACAGGGGACTACGAGCAGTACTTC
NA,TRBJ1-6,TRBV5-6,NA,CASSLNRNSPLHF,TGTGCCAGCAGCTTGAACAGAAATTCACCCCTCCACTTT
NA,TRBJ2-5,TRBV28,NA,CASSRKDPVGVQYF,TGTGCCAGCAGTCGGAAAGACCCGGTAGGGGTCCAGTACTTC
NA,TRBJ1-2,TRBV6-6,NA,CASRITGLANYGYTF,TGTGCCAGCAGAATAACAGGGCTAGCTAACTATGGCTACACCTTC
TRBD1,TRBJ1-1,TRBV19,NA,CASSRGQGEAFF,TGTGCCAGTAGTCGCGGACAGGGGGAAGCTTTCTTT
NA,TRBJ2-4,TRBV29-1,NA,CSVVGGVVKNIQYF,TGCAGCGTCGTAGGGGGGGTGGTCAAAAACATTCAGTACTTC
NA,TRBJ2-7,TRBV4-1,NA,CASSFSSHSYEQYF,TGCGCCAGCAGCTTTTCGTCGCACTCCTACGAGCAGTACTTC
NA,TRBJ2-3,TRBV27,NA,CASSLRASSTDTQYF,TGTGCCAGCAGTTTAAGGGCTAGCAGCACAGATACGCAGTATTTT
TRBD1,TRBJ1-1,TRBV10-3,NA,CAISARSGGSDTEAFF,TGTGCCATCAGTGCAAGGTCAGGGGGCAGTGACACTGAAGCTTTCTTT
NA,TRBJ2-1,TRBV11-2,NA,CASSRLRGSYNEQFF,TGTGCCAGCAGCCGCTTGCGGGGCTCCTACAATGAGCAGTTCTTC
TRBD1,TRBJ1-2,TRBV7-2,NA,CASSPWTGDGYTF,TGTGCCAGCAGCCCATGGACAGGGGATGGCTACACCTTC
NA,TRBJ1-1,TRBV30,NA,CAWSVLQGPSEAFF,TGTGCCTGGAGTGTTCTACAGGGACCCTCGGAAGCTTTCTTT
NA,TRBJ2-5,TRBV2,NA,CASSASWTQYF,TGTGCCAGCAGCGCTAGTTGGACCCAGTACTTC
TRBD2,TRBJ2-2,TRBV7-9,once,CASSAHRGANTGELFF,TGTGCCAGCAGCGCCCACCGGGGGGCGAACACCGGGGAGCTGTTTTTT
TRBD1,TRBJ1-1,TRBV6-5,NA,CASRGTGGLTEAFF,TGTGCCAGCAGGGGGACAGGGGGCCTCACTGAAGCTTTCTTT
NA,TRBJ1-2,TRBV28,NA,CASSSTGQILDHNYGYTF,TGTGCCAGCAGTTCAACCGGACAGATTTTAGACCATAACTATGGCTACACCTTC
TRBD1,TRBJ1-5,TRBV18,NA,CASSPLTGKGRIYSNQPQHF,TGTGCCAGCTCACCTTTGACAGGGAAGGGACGTATTTATAGCAATCAGCCCCAGCATTTT
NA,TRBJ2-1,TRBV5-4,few,CASSLVGQGRGGEQFF,TGTGCCAGCAGCTTGGTAGGACAGGGAAGGGGAGGGGAGCAGTTCTTC
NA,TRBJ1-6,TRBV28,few,CASLLGGSSYNSPLHF,TGTGCCAGCCTACTAGGAGGGAGCTCCTATAATTCACCCCTCCACTTT
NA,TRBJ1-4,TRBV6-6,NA,CASGAGDLNEKLFF,TGTGCCAGCGGAGCGGGAGATCTTAATGAAAAACTGTTTTTT
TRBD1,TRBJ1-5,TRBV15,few,CATSKAGTGGNQPQHF,TGTGCCACCAGCAAAGCCGGGACAGGGGGCAATCAGCCCCAGCATTTT
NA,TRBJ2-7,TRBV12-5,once,CASGPRARDNAHEQYF,TGTGCTAGTGGTCCTCGGGCCAGGGACAACGCCCACGAGCAGTACTTC
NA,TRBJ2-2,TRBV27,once,CASSLKRRSGELFF,TGTGCCAGCAGTTTAAAGAGGAGGTCCGGGGAGCTGTTTTTT
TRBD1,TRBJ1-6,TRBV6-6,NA,CASSYEVQGARSPLHF,TGTGCCAGCAGTTACGAGGTACAGGGGGCTAGGTCACCCCTCCACTTT
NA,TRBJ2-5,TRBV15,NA,CATSRTSETQYF,TGTGCCACCAGCAGGACTTCAGAGACCCAGTACTTC
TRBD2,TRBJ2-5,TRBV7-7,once,CASSLGVAGGGQETQYF,TGTGCCAGCAGCTTAGGGGTAGCGGGAGGGGGACAAGAGACCCAGTACTTC
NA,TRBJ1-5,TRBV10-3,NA,CAISAQRSNQPQHF,TGTGCCATCAGTGCGCAGCGTAGCAATCAGCCCCAGCATTTT
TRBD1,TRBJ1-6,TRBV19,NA,CASSTYGTGANNSPLHF,TGTGCCAGTAGTACATACGGGACAGGGGCGAATAATTCACCCCTCCACTTT
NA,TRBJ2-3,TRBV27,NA,CASSLQDRLVGFYTDTQYF,TGTGCCAGCAGTTTACAGGATCGCCTTGTAGGATTTTACACAGATACGCAGTATTTT
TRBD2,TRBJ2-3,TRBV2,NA,CASSQLGLAGTDTQYF,TGTGCCAGCAGTCAACTGGGACTAGCGGGGACAGATACGCAGTATTTT
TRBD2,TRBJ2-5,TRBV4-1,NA,CASSQDPGTSRQETQYF,TGCGCCAGCAGCCAAGACCCCGGGACTAGCAGGCAAGAGACCCAGTACTTC
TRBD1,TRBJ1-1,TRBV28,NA,CASSRQDRGAFF,TGTGCCAGCAGCCGACAAGACAGGGGGGCTTTCTTT
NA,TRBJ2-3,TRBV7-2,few,CASSYRGGTTDTQYF,TGTGCCAGCAGCTACAGGGGGGGAACCACAGATACGCAGTATTTT
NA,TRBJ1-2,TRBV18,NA,CASSPQGHGYTF,TGTGCCAGCTCACCACAGGGGCATGGCTACACCTTC
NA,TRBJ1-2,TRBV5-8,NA,CASSLWPPYGYTF,TGTGCCAGCAGCTTGTGGCCCCCCTATGGCTACACCTTC
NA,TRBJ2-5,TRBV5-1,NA,CASSLAGIRETQYF,TGCGCCAGCAGCTTGGCGGGAATCAGAGAGACCCAGTACTTC
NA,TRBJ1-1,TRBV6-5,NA,CASSYSKVGGNTEAFF,TGTGCCAGCAGTTACTCGAAAGTCGGCGGAAACACTGAAGCTTTCTTT